The clone carrying this TCR beta chain was seen a few times. Its antigen is not identified. This entry comes from a study of vaccination and CD4 T cells after COVID-19. About the research overall: Four females and six males made up the convalescents, two of whom were Hispanic. Participants got two doses of BNT162b2 or mRNA-1273 vaccine. A median of about 100 days (range 35 to 161) separated diagnosis from post-COVID sampling.

As for treatment: roughly ten-day PBMC culture with coronavirus spike peptide pools or control peptides (ViraFEST assay). ViraFEST grew antigen-specific T cells using peptide pools, then sequenced TCRs. Unmatched junction bases numbered 3, after V lost 6 bases and J lost 4 bases. This CDR3 is built from 14 residues. The germline V gene encodes CDR1 KGHDR and CDR2 SFDVKD. At the Johns Hopkins FTIC core, DNA taken from cultured CD4+ T cells was sequenced by way of the Oncomine TCR Beta short-read assay. TCRdb recomputed calls from the PCR reads with MiXCR, one row per CDR3 protein. The sample records about 18,000 distinct CDR3 sequences, 58% being singletons.

This receptor was identified in a human donor who had recovered from COVID-19. This chain joins TRBV24-1 and TRBJ1-5; 9 bases align to TRBD1. The sample consisted of CD4+ T cells from blood, cultured in vitro, taken before SARS-CoV-2 vaccination. The CDR3 loop is CATSRGTGNQPQHF. CDR3 sequence (DNA): TGTGCCACCAGTCGAGGGACAGGGAATCAGCCCCAGCATTTT.